The T cell receptor beta chain under discussion was sequenced for a study of CD8+ T cells in alopecia areata. Whole-study context: The drug, oral tofacitinib, was given to treated patients at 5 to 10 mg twice daily. The duration of tofacitinib was 6 to 18 months, with 6 months off drug afterward. Study-level findings and limits: Higher clonality and more expanded CD8+ clones appeared in lesional than normal scalp. Among patients, TCR sharing was less clear than in mice, a difference possibly due in part to HLA diversity in the patient population.

RNA was extracted and reverse transcribed into cDNA as the sequencing template. The repertoire was sequenced with immunoSEQ multiplex PCR; TCRdb's copy has only in-frame clones and lacks some. The sample lists some 120,000 clones; about 57% were seen once. Only one count was recorded for this clone. The target antigen is unknown. The sequence was collected from a human donor with alopecia areata. The sample consisted of CD4+ T cells sorted from blood, taken at week 0.

DNA for the CDR3: TGTGCCTGGAGTAGAGGGACAGATTATGGCTACACCTTC. Its protein product is CAWSRGTDYGYTF. This chain connects TRBV30 to TRBJ1-2; 7 nucleotides agree with TRBD1. Losses at the gene ends were 2 bases for V and 5 bases for J; bases not matched to a gene: 5. CDR1 GTSNPN and CDR2 SVGIG come from the germline V gene (reference sequence). CDR3 length: 13 residues. Drawing the rest from reference TRBV30 and TRBJ1-2, the complete variable domain is SQTIHQWPATLVQPVGSPLSLECTVEGTSNPNLYWYRQAAGRGLQLLFYSVGIGQISSEVPQNLSASRPQDRQFILSSKKLLLSDSGFYLCAWSRGTDYGYTFGSGTRLTVV.